The 16 T cell receptor beta chains given below trace back to one sample, sequenced in a study of response to subunit inactivated influenza vaccine. One entry per CDR3 protein results from TCRdb running MiXCR on the RT-PCR reads. The sample has hundreds of thousands of distinct CDR3 sequences; 7.5% to 8.5% are singletons. The specimen comprised PBMCs from blood, sampled less than 30 months after vaccination. The receptors shown here come from a man in his fifties or sixties who received an inactivated influenza vaccine.

This clonotype has at least ten counts. The chain joins TRBV15 to TRBJ2-7, with D perhaps matching TRBD1 (6 bases). Germline lookup yields CDR1 LNHNV and CDR2 YYDKDF (reference sequence). Deletions cut 9 bases from V and 4 bases from J, with 13 bases between. The CDR3 runs to 12 residues. The chain's CDR3 is CATGQSLYEQYF. In nucleotides, the CDR3 is TGTGCCACTGGACAGAGTTTGTACGAGCAGTACTTC.

This clonotype was seen repeatedly, ten times or more. The genes are TRBV12-3 or TRBV12-4 and TRBJ2-2; D is perhaps TRBD2 (5 bases). CDR3 length: 16 residues. V lost 6 bases to trimming and J lost 1 base, with 15 bases between them. The CDR3 nucleotides read TGTGCCAGCAGGGAAGGCGGGTGGCTGAACACCGGGGAGCTGTTTTTT. Amino acid sequence: CASREGGWLNTGELFF.

Only a few counts were recorded for this clonotype. In nucleotides, the CDR3 is TGTGCCAGCAGGCGCCTCAGATCCTACGAGCAGTACTTC. It codes for CASRRLRSYEQYF. The rearrangement uses TRBV11-2 and TRBJ2-7, with no clear D. Germline CDR1 is SGHAT and CDR2 is FQNNGV. The CDR3 has 13 residues. With 6 bases removed from V and 1 base from J, the gap between germline ends came to 10 bases.

This clonotype was observed many times. The V call is TRBV6-5, the J call TRBJ2-5; 9 bases are shared with TRBD1. J lost 2 bases, V lost 4 bases, and 5 bases had no gene match. Germline CDR1 and CDR2: MNHEY and SVGAGI. The CDR3 length is 15 residues. The CDR3 region is CASSWTGDGQETQYF. The CDR3 DNA is TGTGCCAGCAGTTGGACAGGGGACGGACAAGAGACCCAGTACTTC.

This clonotype was detected many times. The chain couples TRBV9 to TRBJ2-3; D gene ambiguous. The CDR3 consists of 14 residues. The V gene lost 0 bases and the J gene lost 4 bases, with 9 bases spanning the gap. CDR1 is SGDLS and CDR2 is YYNGEE in the germline V gene. The chain's CDR3 is CASSVGYGSDTQYF. The CDR3 nucleotides read TGTGCCAGCAGCGTAGGTTATGGATCAGATACGCAGTATTTT.

This clonotype appeared many times. The CDR3 loop is CSAREPGLNTDTQYF. In DNA form, the CDR3 reads TGCAGTGCTAGGGAACCGGGACTAAACACAGATACGCAGTATTTT. The V call is TRBV20-1, the J call TRBJ2-3; 7 nucleotides line up with TRBD2. J gave up 2 bases and V 3 bases, and 8 bases lay outside the gene matches. The CDR3 totals 15 residues. Germline assignment: CDR1 DFQATT and CDR2 SNEGSKA (reference sequence).

CDR3 protein: CATRQPGGTEAFF. In nucleotides, the CDR3 is TGTGCCACCAGACAGCCGGGGGGCACTGAAGCTTTCTTT. The V call is TRBV15, the J call TRBJ1-1, with D possibly being TRBD1 (5 bases). The CDR3 extends over 13 amino acids. V was trimmed by 6 bases and J by 4 bases, leaving 12 bases between them. In germline, CDR1 is LNHNV, CDR2 YYDKDF (reference sequence).

This clonotype was observed a handful of times. This chain connects TRBV3-1 to TRBJ2-1, with 16 bases that match TRBD2. Trimming cost V 3 bases and J 8 bases; bases outside gene matches: 4. The germline CDR1 and CDR2 sequences are LGHDT and YNNKEL (reference sequence). This CDR3 comprises 16 residues. CDR3 sequence reads: CASSHTGTSGRDEQFF. The CDR3 region has the DNA TGTGCCAGCAGCCACACCGGGACTAGCGGGAGGGATGAGCAGTTCTTC.

This clonotype was seen ten or more times. The rearrangement uses TRBV3-1 and TRBJ1-4; TRBD1 is a possible D gene (5 bases). CDR3 length: 15 amino acids. Germline V gene lookup returns CDR1 LGHDT and CDR2 YNNKEL (reference sequence). The V end lost 4 bases, the J end lost 5 bases, and 14 bases lay between the germline ends. For the CDR3, the DNA is TGTGCCAGCAGCCCAGAGACAGCCGTGAATGAAAAACTGTTTTTT. It is translated as CASSPETAVNEKLFF. Drawing the rest from reference TRBV3-1 and TRBJ1-4, the complete variable domain is DTAVSQTPKYLVTQMGNDKSIKCEQNLGHDTMYWYKQDSKKFLKIMFSYNNKELIINETVPNRFSPKSPDKAHLNLHINSLELGDSAVYFCASSPETAVNEKLFFGSGTQLSVL.

This clonotype was observed a few times. This rearrangement joins TRBV20-1 to TRBJ2-1; 10 positions agree with TRBD2. V lost 6 bases, J lost 1 base, and 12 bases stayed unmatched. The CDR3 has 17 residues. Germline CDR1 is DFQATT and CDR2 is SNEGSKA (reference sequence). The chain's CDR3 is CSAPAPLAGESYNEQFF. The CDR3, as DNA: TGCAGTGCCCCAGCCCCTCTAGCGGGGGAGTCCTACAATGAGCAGTTCTTC.

This clonotype occurred many times. The genes are TRBV18 and TRBJ2-3; D is ambiguous. From germline, CDR1 is KGHSH and CDR2 LQKENI. The CDR3 has 13 amino acids. Trimming cost V 2 bases and J 2 bases, with 5 bases left between them. The CDR3 sequence: CASSPTNTDTQYF. CDR3 in DNA: TGTGCCAGCTCACCAACCAACACAGATACGCAGTATTTT.

This clonotype turned up a few times. The V gene is TRBV5-1, the J gene TRBJ1-1, with a possible D match to TRBD1 (6 bases). Germline V gene lookup returns CDR1 SGHRS and CDR2 YFSETQ. The CDR3 length is 15 residues. V was pared by 0 bases and J by 13 bases, with 22 bases between. DNA for the CDR3: TGCGCCAGCAGCTTGGGGACACTGGACAGTATGAGGGTTTTCTTT. Translating it yields CASSLGTLDSMRVFF. The whole variable domain, remainder taken from reference TRBV5-1 and TRBJ1-1, is KAGVTQTPRYLIKTRGQQVTLSCSPISGHRSVSWYQQTPGQGLQFLFEYFSETQRNKGNFPGRFSGRQFSNSRSEMNVSTLELGDSALYLCASSLGTLDSMRVFFGQGTRLTVV.

In this sample, this clonotype turned up a few times. V usage is TRBV12-3 or TRBV12-4 and J usage is TRBJ2-3; D remains unclear. This CDR3 is built from 13 residues. V was pared by 4 bases and J by 6 bases, with 11 bases between. The CDR3 DNA reads TGTGCCAGCAGTTGGAACGCCGGGGATACGCAGTATTTT. This encodes CASSWNAGDTQYF.

At least ten counts were recorded for this clonotype. The genes are TRBV5-1 and TRBJ2-3, with TRBD2 matching 14 bases. After removal of 4 bases from V and 6 bases from J, the junction contained 4 bases not matched to a gene. Germline V gives CDR1 SGHRS, CDR2 YFSETQ. This CDR3 has 15 residues. In DNA form, the CDR3 reads TGCGCCAGCAGCCCGGGACTAGCGGGAGCTGATACGCAGTATTTT. Translation: CASSPGLAGADTQYF.

This clonotype was found many times. The chain is built from TRBV18 and TRBJ2-3, with D perhaps given as TRBD1 or TRBD2 (5 bases each). Trimming left V 4 bases short and J 3 bases short, with 11 bases between. CDR1 is KGHSH, CDR2 LQKENI, per germline. The CDR3 covers 14 residues. In DNA form, the CDR3 reads TGTGCCAGCTCACTAGGGGAGAGGACAGATACGCAGTATTTT. Amino acids: CASSLGERTDTQYF.

This clonotype was picked up many times. This sequence joins TRBV7-9 and TRBJ2-1; 10 nucleotides align to TRBD1. CDR1 and CDR2 from the germline V gene are SEHNR and FQNEAQ (reference sequence). The CDR3 is 17 residues long. V lost 5 bases and J lost 5; bases outside the gene matches: 12. CDR3 amino acids: CASSPRDRGRRNNEQFF. In nucleotides, the CDR3 is TGTGCCAGCAGCCCTAGGGACAGGGGTCGCAGGAACAATGAGCAGTTCTTC.